Listed below are T cell receptor beta chains from one sample, sequenced in a study of T cells in Graves' hyperthyroidism and ophthalmopathy. TCRdb used MiXCR to reprocess the multiplex PCR reads, holding one entry per CDR3 protein. The sample yields around 520,000 distinct CDR3 sequences, roughly a quarter seen once. The sequencing sample was made of blood. The source of these receptors is a woman in her thirties with Graves' ophthalmopathy. CDR3s include the opening cysteine and the closing phenylalanine or tryptophan. A D gene is named only where the DNA matches it firmly.

v_gene: TRBV2; d_gene: -; j_gene: TRBJ2-5; CDR3aa: CASGGEETQYF
v_gene: TRBV15; d_gene: -; j_gene: TRBJ2-2; CDR3aa: CATSRDREPTGELFF
v_gene: TRBV6-5; d_gene: -; j_gene: TRBJ1-1; CDR3aa: CASSYSYDTRNTEAFF
v_gene: TRBV20-1; d_gene: TRBD1; j_gene: TRBJ2-7; CDR3aa: CSARTGTGGHEQYF
v_gene: TRBV28; d_gene: -; j_gene: TRBJ1-1; CDR3aa: CASSPLRTEAFF
v_gene: TRBV27; d_gene: TRBD1; j_gene: TRBJ1-2; CDR3aa: CASSWGQGVSTNYGYTF
v_gene: TRBV27; d_gene: TRBD2; j_gene: TRBJ2-1; CDR3aa: CASSPRGSGVVNEQFF
v_gene: TRBV5-5; d_gene: -; j_gene: TRBJ1-2; CDR3aa: CASSKPGQNYGYTF
v_gene: TRBV6-1; d_gene: -; j_gene: TRBJ1-3; CDR3aa: CASSQVGATASGNTIYF
v_gene: TRBV5-1; d_gene: TRBD2; j_gene: TRBJ2-5; CDR3aa: CASSSGTSDETQYF
v_gene: TRBV20-1; d_gene: -; j_gene: TRBJ1-5; CDR3aa: CSASAGSLGLNQPQHF
v_gene: TRBV12-3/TRBV12-4; d_gene: -; j_gene: TRBJ2-7; CDR3aa: CASSATGGLGEQYF
v_gene: TRBV12-3/TRBV12-4; d_gene: TRBD1; j_gene: TRBJ1-5; CDR3aa: CASSTTGDNQPQHF
v_gene: TRBV20-1; d_gene: -; j_gene: TRBJ1-5; CDR3aa: CSARAVGSNQPQHF
v_gene: TRBV5-1; d_gene: -; j_gene: TRBJ2-5; CDR3aa: CASHPAATRRETQYF
v_gene: TRBV10-1; d_gene: -; j_gene: TRBJ2-5; CDR3aa: CASSGSTGTNQETQYF
v_gene: TRBV30; d_gene: -; j_gene: TRBJ2-2; CDR3aa: CAWIPGVLGGTGELFF
v_gene: TRBV6-1; d_gene: TRBD1; j_gene: TRBJ2-7; CDR3aa: CASSGDRTYEQYF
v_gene: TRBV6-1; d_gene: -; j_gene: TRBJ2-7; CDR3aa: CAIKDGTYEQYF
v_gene: TRBV27; d_gene: TRBD1; j_gene: TRBJ1-1; CDR3aa: CASRDRGTEAFF
v_gene: TRBV28; d_gene: -; j_gene: TRBJ2-7; CDR3aa: CASSFASYEQYF
v_gene: TRBV6-5; d_gene: -; j_gene: TRBJ2-5; CDR3aa: CASSYSGGRGETQYF
v_gene: TRBV7-8; d_gene: -; j_gene: TRBJ1-1; CDR3aa: CASSLVAGGLRNTEAFF
v_gene: TRBV28; d_gene: TRBD1; j_gene: TRBJ2-7; CDR3aa: CASSPDRVMHEQYF
v_gene: TRBV27; d_gene: -; j_gene: TRBJ2-7; CDR3aa: CASSPAADSYEQYF
v_gene: TRBV6-2/TRBV6-3; d_gene: -; j_gene: TRBJ1-5; CDR3aa: CASSSGTRNQPQHF
v_gene: TRBV12-5; d_gene: -; j_gene: TRBJ1-5; CDR3aa: CASGLVEPQHF
v_gene: TRBV7-2; d_gene: TRBD1; j_gene: TRBJ1-5; CDR3aa: CASSRNRGVDQPQHF